One sample yielded the 9 T cell receptor beta chains listed below, sequenced in a study of blood T cell repertoires in COVID-19. The method was immunoSEQ multiplex PCR; TCRdb's version includes in-frame clones alone and lacks a portion of them. The sample has roughly 50,000 clones; roughly 85% are singletons. Specimen: peripheral blood. The receptors originated from a human donor in a cohort sampled during active COVID-19.

V gene TRBV13 combines with J gene TRBJ1-2; D is uncertain. CDR1 is PRHDT, CDR2 FYEKMQ, per germline (reference sequence). Trimming took off 5 bases at V and 5 bases at J, with 15 bases between the two ends. The CDR3 length is 14 residues. In DNA, the CDR3 is TGTGCCAGCAGCGCCTTACAGCCTTCATATGGCTACACCTTC. It yields the protein CASSALQPSYGYTF.

The chain has TRBV28 and TRBJ1-2; D possibly corresponds to TRBD1 (6 bases). V was trimmed by 2 bases and J by 7 bases, leaving 20 bases between them. This CDR3 comprises 16 residues. The V gene's germline CDR1 is MDHEN and CDR2 SYDVKM. The CDR3 region is CASSLTAGALYSGYTF. CDR3 coding DNA: TGTGCCAGCAGTTTAACCGCAGGGGCTCTTTACTCTGGCTACACCTTC.

The chain combines TRBV4-3 with TRBJ1-4; a possible D gene is TRBD1 (6 bases). V was shortened by 4 bases and J by 3 bases, with 9 bases between the two germline ends. The CDR3 extends over 14 amino acids. Germline values: CDR1 LGHNA, CDR2 YSLEER. The CDR3 here is CASSLRTANEKLFF. For the CDR3, the DNA is TGCGCCAGCAGCCTGCGGACAGCTAATGAAAAACTGTTTTTT.

This chain connects TRBV10-3 to TRBJ1-1; D remains unclear. Per the germline V gene, CDR1 is ENHRY and CDR2 is SYGVKD. This CDR3 has 13 amino acids. V was trimmed by 0 bases and J by 1 base, leaving 3 bases between them. This chain's CDR3 is CAISESANTEAFF. The CDR3 region has the DNA TGTGCCATCAGTGAGTCGGCGAACACTGAAGCTTTCTTT.

The chain carries TRBV5-4 and TRBJ1-2; D not certain. The CDR3 covers 12 residues. Germline loops: CDR1 SGHNT, CDR2 YYREEE (reference sequence). V was clipped by 3 bases and J by 7 bases, with 10 bases between them. The CDR3 DNA sequence: TGTGCCAGCAGCTCTTCGGGTCTTGGCTACACCTTC. Amino acid sequence: CASSSSGLGYTF.

The V gene is TRBV5-4, the J gene TRBJ2-7, with D perhaps TRBD1 (6 bases). From germline, CDR1 is SGHNT and CDR2 YYREEE (reference sequence). The CDR3 runs 13 residues. V was clipped by 4 bases and J by 6 bases, with 14 bases between them. CDR3 coding DNA: TGTGCCAGCAGCCAAGAACAGGGAAGCGAGCAGTACTTC. Translated: CASSQEQGSEQYF.

V is TRBV5-1 and J is TRBJ2-3; 8 positions agree with TRBD1. The V gene end was trimmed by 1 base and the J gene end by 4 bases; junction bases not matched to a gene: 8. Germline-derived CDR1 and CDR2 are SGHRS and YFSETQ. The CDR3 extends over 16 amino acids. The chain's CDR3 is CASSLLGTGSPDTQYF. Here the CDR3 DNA reads TGCGCCAGCAGCTTGCTAGGGACAGGTTCCCCAGATACGCAGTATTTT.

The chain uses TRBV4-1 and TRBJ1-5; D is unclear. From germline, CDR1 is MGHRA and CDR2 YSYEKL. This CDR3 is built from 13 residues. Trimming cost V 0 bases and J 6 bases, with 6 bases left between them. The CDR3 sequence: CASSQDQFQPQHF. The CDR3 bases are TGCGCCAGCAGCCAAGACCAGTTTCAGCCCCAGCATTTT.

The chain is built from TRBV27 and TRBJ2-7, with TRBD1 as a possible D gene (6 bases). Germline loops: CDR1 MNHEY, CDR2 SMNVEV (reference sequence). The CDR3 covers 15 residues. Trimming took 2 bases from V and 2 from J, leaving 13 bases between them. CDR3 sequence reads: CASSLDRMRAYEQYF. CDR3 nucleotide sequence: TGTGCCAGCAGTTTAGACAGGATGCGGGCCTACGAGCAGTACTTC.